This is a list of T cell receptor beta chains from one sample in a study of blood T cell repertoires in COVID-19. Using immunoSEQ multiplex PCR, the repertoire was profiled, and TCRdb retains in-frame clones only, with some absent. Found here are about 190,000 clones, around 84% of them singletons; the top ten hold 20%. The sample comprised peripheral blood. These receptors all come from a human donor in a cohort sampled during active COVID-19. Both conserved end residues are part of each CDR3. Fields, in order: V gene, CDR3 length, clone size, J gene, D gene, CDR3 protein, CDR3 DNA. D genes are given only for firm matches. Size is omitted from some rows. Given values are once, few, many or a class for expanded clones.

TRBV6-5,13,NA,TRBJ2-5,NA,CASSYRGRETQYF,TGTGCCAGCAGTTACAGGGGTCGAGAGACCCAGTACTTC
TRBV10-3,14,NA,TRBJ1-1,NA,CAISESTGYPGTFF,TGTGCCATCAGTGAGTCGACAGGATATCCTGGAACTTTCTTT
TRBV18,14,NA,TRBJ1-2,NA,CASSHDIANYGYTF,TGTGCCAGCTCACATGACATAGCTAACTATGGCTACACCTTC
TRBV25-1,12,NA,TRBJ2-1,NA,CASSLGHAEQFF,TGTGCCAGCAGCCTAGGCCATGCTGAGCAGTTCTTC
TRBV4-2,13,NA,TRBJ2-5,NA,CASSQRASETQYF,TGTGCCAGCAGCCAGCGCGCCTCCGAGACCCAGTACTTC
TRBV7-2,17,few,TRBJ2-2,TRBD1,CASSLGRGQGSTGELFF,TGTGCCAGCAGCTTAGGGCGTGGACAGGGCAGCACCGGGGAGCTGTTTTTT
TRBV25-1,15,NA,TRBJ2-2,NA,CASSESRGYTGELFF,TGTGCCAGCAGTGAGTCGCGAGGTTACACCGGGGAGCTGTTTTTT
TRBV10-3,12,NA,TRBJ2-5,TRBD2,CAINDGRETQYF,TGTGCCATCAACGACGGGAGGGAGACCCAGTACTTC
TRBV6-6,13,NA,TRBJ1-1,NA,CASSTGFRAEAFF,TGTGCCAGCAGCACAGGATTCCGGGCCGAAGCTTTCTTT
TRBV21-1,15,NA,TRBJ2-7,NA,CASSATGTGTYEQYF,TGTGCCAGCAGCGCGACCGGGACAGGGACCTACGAGCAGTACTTC
TRBV6-5,15,NA,TRBJ1-2,TRBD1,CASSYSVQGDTGYTF,TGTGCCAGCAGTTACTCGGTTCAGGGGGATACCGGCTACACCTTC
TRBV20-1,11,NA,TRBJ1-1,TRBD1,CSARGQESAFF,TGCAGTGCTAGGGGACAGGAATCAGCTTTCTTT
TRBV19,14,NA,TRBJ2-6,NA,CASKRASGANVLTF,TGTGCCAGCAAGAGGGCGTCTGGGGCCAACGTCCTGACTTTC
TRBV9,13,NA,TRBJ1-1,NA,CASSSQGANKAFF,TGTGCCAGCAGCTCACAGGGAGCCAACAAAGCTTTCTTT
TRBV6-5,13,NA,TRBJ1-6,TRBD1,CASSQGGNSPLHF,TGTGCCAGCAGTCAGGGGGGTAATTCACCCCTCCACTTT
TRBV10-1,11,few,TRBJ1-2,NA,CASSDHYGYTF,TGCGCCAGCAGTGACCATTATGGCTACACCTTC
TRBV30,13,NA,TRBJ2-7,TRBD1,CAWSWDRGGEQYF,TGTGCCTGGAGTTGGGACAGGGGGGGTGAGCAGTACTTC
TRBV7-8,19,many,TRBJ2-1,TRBD2,CASSLAGVFGAGFYNEQFF,TGTGCCAGCAGCTTAGCGGGGGTTTTTGGAGCGGGGTTTTACAATGAGCAGTTCTTC
TRBV7-2,14,NA,TRBJ2-2,NA,CATFRGGNTGELFF,TGTGCCACCTTTAGAGGGGGGAACACCGGGGAGCTGTTTTTT
TRBV6-5,12,NA,TRBJ1-5,NA,CASSYGRGPQHF,TGTGCCAGCAGTTACGGACGGGGGCCCCAGCATTTT
TRBV2,12,NA,TRBJ1-2,NA,CASSRQGQGYTF,TGTGCCAGCAGTCGGCAGGGACAAGGCTACACCTTC
TRBV28,12,few,TRBJ2-2,NA,CASSSSTGELFF,TGTGCCAGCAGTTCTTCCACCGGGGAGCTGTTTTTT
TRBV3-1/TRBV3-2,14,NA,TRBJ1-2,NA,CASSGGIANYGYTF,TGTGCCAGCAGCGGGGGGATTGCTAACTATGGCTACACCTTC
TRBV30,13,NA,TRBJ1-2,NA,CAWMTITGDGYTF,TGTGCCTGGATGACAATAACAGGAGATGGCTACACCTTC
TRBV28,14,NA,TRBJ1-5,NA,CASSLGSQGGPQHF,TGTGCCAGCAGTTTAGGTTCGCAGGGAGGGCCCCAGCATTTT
TRBV11-3,17,NA,TRBJ2-7,TRBD1,CASSLDLGGTGAYEQYF,TGTGCCAGCAGCTTAGATCTTGGTGGGACAGGAGCCTACGAGCAGTACTTC
TRBV18,16,NA,TRBJ2-7,NA,CASSPQGRGYSYEQYF,TGTGCCAGCTCACCACAGGGTAGGGGTTACTCCTACGAGCAGTACTTC
TRBV10-3,15,NA,TRBJ1-1,TRBD1,CAISGQGATNTEAFF,TGTGCCATCAGTGGACAGGGGGCAACGAACACTGAAGCTTTCTTT